This TCR beta chain was recovered during a study of identifying expanded T cells in peripheral blood. Overall study results and limits: Clone count variance between approximately two-week samples rose with total template count. Differentially abundant clones: roughly 1.2 between replicates, around 17 at around 15 days, approximately 18 at four.

A remark on this clone: Antigen unknown.

Sequenced by immunoSEQ multiplex PCR; TCRdb stores in-frame clones only, minus some. The sample consists of approximately 140,000 clones, around nine tenths of them appearing once. No infections or other immune events were documented during collection. The CDR3 spans 17 residues. The germline V and J ends were trimmed by 1 base and 2 bases, with 15 bases remaining between them. CDR1 and CDR2 from the germline V gene are SGHAT and FQNNGV. The receptor was derived from a person aged 18-70 years in good health. This chain joins TRBV11-2 and TRBJ2-4; D gene uncertain. What was sequenced was blood. The CDR3: CASSLVLTLQPKNIQYF. CDR3 nucleotide sequence: TGTGCCAGCAGCTTAGTGTTAACCCTCCAGCCCAAAAACATTCAGTACTTC.